The rows below give T cell receptor beta chains drawn from one sample of a study of post-analysis software for immune sequencing data. TCRdb re-called the PCR reads through MiXCR, storing one row per CDR3 protein. Of fewer than 700,000 distinct CDR3 sequences listed, roughly 45% are singletons. Sequences were obtained from blood. The receptors shown here come from a girl between 10 and 17 years old with multiple sclerosis. Each CDR3 is given with its conserved first and last residue. The D gene is left open where the match is weak. The size entry is marked missing in some rows and otherwise reads once, few, many or a size class.

D gene	V gene	clone size	J gene	CDR3 protein	CDR3 DNA
TRBD2	TRBV12-3/TRBV12-4	few	TRBJ2-2	CASSFAQGGSGELFF	TGTGCCAGCAGTTTTGCGCAGGGAGGGAGTGGGGAGCTGTTTTTT
.	TRBV29-1	.	TRBJ2-7	CSVTDPEGEQYF	TGCAGCGTGACCGACCCGGAAGGCGAGCAGTACTTC
TRBD2	TRBV29-1	.	TRBJ2-5	CSVGASGQETQYF	TGCAGCGTCGGGGCTAGCGGTCAAGAGACCCAGTACTTC
.	TRBV20-1	many	TRBJ1-2	CSARDQYTINYGYTF	TGCAGTGCTAGAGATCAGTACACTATTAACTATGGCTACACCTTC
TRBD1	TRBV29-1	.	TRBJ2-7	CSNSPGQGNSYEQYF	TGCAGCAATTCTCCGGGACAGGGAAACTCCTACGAGCAGTACTTC
.	TRBV7-7	.	TRBJ2-1	CASSSGRLVGPNEQFF	TGTGCTAGCAGCTCAGGCAGGCTAGTGGGTCCCAATGAGCAGTTCTTC
.	TRBV3-1	.	TRBJ1-1	CASSPRTEQPNTEAFF	TGTGCCAGCAGCCCCCGGACGGAGCAGCCGAACACTGAAGCTTTCTTT
TRBD2	TRBV4-1	.	TRBJ2-7	CASSQVYQRDYEQYF	TGCGCCAGCAGCCAAGTTTACCAGCGGGATTACGAGCAGTACTTC
TRBD2	TRBV7-2	.	TRBJ2-5	CASSLAKSGTFRVETQYF	TGTGCCAGCAGCTTAGCGAAGAGCGGGACCTTTAGAGTAGAGACCCAGTACTTC
.	TRBV7-9	.	TRBJ2-5	CASSRLGRAQETQYF	TGTGCCAGCAGCCGTCTGGGACGAGCACAAGAGACCCAGTACTTC
TRBD2	TRBV12-3/TRBV12-4	.	TRBJ2-7	CASSSDPGLAVALLSYEQYF	TGTGCCAGCAGTTCCGATCCGGGACTAGCCGTTGCCCTCCTCTCCTACGAGCAGTACTTC
.	TRBV6-5	few	TRBJ1-2	CASSKQGWGYTF	TGTGCCAGCAGTAAACAGGGATGGGGCTACACCTTC
.	TRBV6-2/TRBV6-3	.	TRBJ2-4	CASSYARGIQYF	TGTGCCAGCAGTTACGCGAGGGGTATTCAGTACTTC
TRBD1	TRBV7-9	once	TRBJ1-2	CASSPSLQGEGGYTF	TGTGCCAGCAGCCCCAGTTTACAGGGGGAAGGTGGCTACACCTTC
TRBD2	TRBV11-2	.	TRBJ2-7	CASSWPLAGLSYEQYF	TGTGCCAGCAGTTGGCCACTAGCGGGCCTCTCCTACGAGCAGTACTTC
.	TRBV6-1	few	TRBJ2-5	CASRVARGKETQYF	TGTGCCAGCAGGGTCGCGAGGGGAAAAGAGACCCAGTACTTC
.	TRBV21-1	.	TRBJ2-7	CASSKPRDSPSYEQYF	TGTGCCAGCAGCAAACCCCGGGACAGCCCTTCCTACGAGCAGTACTTC
.	TRBV7-9	few	TRBJ1-6	CASSLLRVSNSPLHF	TGTGCCAGCAGCTTACTCCGGGTCTCGAATTCACCCCTCCACTTT
.	TRBV5-1	.	TRBJ1-2	CASGSIWADGYTF	TGCGCCAGCGGTTCTATTTGGGCGGATGGCTACACCTTC
.	TRBV12-3/TRBV12-4	.	TRBJ1-5	CARPKEKPQHF	TGTGCCCGCCCAAAAGAGAAGCCCCAGCATTTT
TRBD1	TRBV24-1	.	TRBJ2-7	CATSDRTGGSGEQYF	TGTGCCACCAGTGATCGGACAGGGGGGAGTGGTGAGCAGTACTTC
TRBD1	TRBV10-2	.	TRBJ2-3	CASSRTTGTGDTQYF	TGCGCCAGCAGTAGAACGACAGGGACAGGAGATACGCAGTATTTT
TRBD1	TRBV6-1	once	TRBJ1-1	CASSPTGTGALNTEAFF	TGTGCCAGCAGTCCCACCGGGACAGGGGCTTTGAACACTGAAGCTTTCTTT
TRBD2	TRBV6-6	few	TRBJ2-1	CASSSSSGRAGEQFF	TGTGCCAGCAGTTCGTCTAGCGGGAGGGCCGGTGAGCAGTTCTTC
.	TRBV10-3	few	TRBJ2-7	CAITSRGEIGEQYF	TGTGCCATCACTTCCCGAGGGGAGATCGGGGAGCAGTACTTC